The 18 T cell receptor beta chains below come from one sample, sequenced in a study of molecular identifiers for immune sequencing clone quantification. MiXCR was run by TCRdb on the PCR reads, yielding one entry per CDR3 protein. The sample has around 320,000 distinct CDR3 sequences, roughly a quarter seen once. Sequencing was done on a sample of naive CD8+ T cells from blood, with Jurkat cell RNA spiked in. Noted subset: FACS-sorted CD8+CD4-CCR7+CD45RA+ naive T cells. The receptors originated from a human donor in good health. Some libraries in this study had Jurkat cell RNA spiked in.

The V and J genes are TRBV2 and TRBJ1-1; 9 bases match TRBD1. Germline-derived CDR1 and CDR2 are SNHLY and FYNNEI. This CDR3 contains 17 residues. Trimming at V came to 1 base and at J to 0 bases, leaving 6 bases not matched to a gene. The CDR3 DNA reads TGTGCCAGCAGTGAAGGGGGGACAGGGCCAGTGAACACTGAAGCTTTCTTT. It encodes CASSEGGTGPVNTEAFF.

This clonotype was detected ten times or more. This chain connects TRBV19 to TRBJ2-7, with 7 bases identical to TRBD1. Per the germline V gene, CDR1 is LNHDA and CDR2 is SQIVND (reference sequence). The CDR3 extends over 13 amino acids. Trimming removed 5 bases from V and 3 bases from J; junction bases left unmatched: 4. The CDR3 nucleotides read TGTGCCAGTAGTCCGGGACAGAACTACGAGCAGTACTTC. Translating it yields CASSPGQNYEQYF. The complete variable domain, with remaining parts taken from reference TRBV19 and TRBJ2-7, reads DGGITQSPKYLFRKEGQNVTLSCEQNLNHDAMYWYRQDPGQGLRLIYYSQIVNDFQKGDIAEGYSVSREKKESFPLTVTSAQKNPTAFYLCASSPGQNYEQYFGPGTRLTVT.

The chain joins TRBV6-5 to TRBJ2-5; 11 bases are shared with TRBD2. V lost 5 bases and J lost 1; bases outside the gene matches: 3. The CDR3 length is 15 residues. Germline V gene lookup returns CDR1 MNHEY and CDR2 SVGAGI. The CDR3 DNA reads TGTGCCAGCAGTCTAGCGGGGGGTCCCCAAGAGACCCAGTACTTC. Encoded protein: CASSLAGGPQETQYF.

This chain links TRBV28 with TRBJ2-3; a weak D match, TRBD2 (5 bases). This CDR3 is 14 amino acids long. Trimming pared 8 bases from V and 1 base from J, leaving 13 bases between. CDR1 is MDHEN and CDR2 is SYDVKM in the germline V gene. The CDR3 sequence is CASDKEAGTDTQYF. The CDR3 bases are TGTGCCAGCGACAAGGAGGCCGGCACAGATACGCAGTATTTT.

In regard to this clonotype: The germline gene is not matched at one end of the junction; a read error may be the cause. This chain joins TRBV25-1 and TRBJ1-1; D unresolved. Germline V lookup: CDR1 MGHDK, CDR2 SYGVNS. CDR3 length: 15 amino acids. The CDR3, as DNA: TGTGCCGGCAGTGAGTCCAAGGAGGGGAACACTGAAGCTTTCTTT. This encodes CAGSESKEGNTEAFF. Combining the CDR3 with reference TRBV25-1 and TRBJ1-1 gives the whole variable domain EADIYQTPRYLVIGTGKKITLECSQTMGHDKMYWYQQDPGMELHLIHYSYGVNSTEKGDLSSESTVSRIRTEHFPLTLESARPSHTSQYLCAGSESKEGNTEAFFGQGTRLTVV.

The gene calls are TRBV7-9 and TRBJ2-1; D is undetermined. CDR1 and CDR2 from the germline V gene are SEHNR and FQNEAQ (reference sequence). The CDR3 runs to 13 residues. Trimming left V 5 bases short and J 7 bases short, with 12 bases between. The CDR3, as DNA: TGTGCCAGCAGCAAAGGTGCCGGGAATGAGCAGTTCTTC. Residues: CASSKGAGNEQFF.

This sequence joins TRBV12-3 or TRBV12-4 and TRBJ1-2; 8 bases are a match to TRBD1. V lost 6 bases to trimming and J lost 0 bases; unmatched junction nucleotides: 18. CDR3 size: 19 residues. The CDR3 sequence: CASRPDRGQGGGANYGYTF. CDR3 sequence (DNA): TGTGCCAGCAGACCTGACCGCGGACAGGGAGGCGGTGCTAACTATGGCTACACCTTC.

This chain links TRBV30 with TRBJ1-1; D call uncertain. From germline, CDR1 is GTSNPN and CDR2 SVGIG (reference sequence). The CDR3 runs 13 residues. The ends were cut back, 0 bases at V and 4 bases at J, with 9 bases in the middle. The CDR3 coding sequence is TGTGCCTGGAGTGTATCGGTGGGCACTGAAGCTTTCTTT. Encoded protein: CAWSVSVGTEAFF.

V and J are TRBV4-1 and TRBJ2-3; TRBD2 agrees at 10 bases. CDR3 length: 21 amino acids. CDR1 and CDR2 (germline): MGHRA, YSYEKL. Trimming removed 5 bases from V and 2 bases from J; junction bases left unmatched: 22. DNA for the CDR3: TGCGCCAGCAGCGGCACCACGGACGGGACTAGCGTCGGGCTACACACAGATACGCAGTATTTT. It yields the protein CASSGTTDGTSVGLHTDTQYF.

The table lists this clonotype with many counts. The chain couples TRBV13 to TRBJ2-3; D unresolved. Germline CDR1 reads PRHDT; CDR2 reads FYEKMQ (reference sequence). V was clipped by 5 bases and J by 0 bases, with 6 bases between them. CDR3 length: 13 residues. Here the CDR3 DNA reads TGTGCCAGCAGCCCATATAGCACAGATACGCAGTATTTT. Its protein product is CASSPYSTDTQYF.

This chain links TRBV4-3 with TRBJ2-5; 7 positions match TRBD2. There are 14 residues in the CDR3. V lost 3 bases to trimming and J lost 4 bases; unmatched junction nucleotides: 5. Germline assignment: CDR1 LGHNA and CDR2 YSLEER. The chain's CDR3 is CASSQMSGTETQYF. CDR3 DNA: TGCGCCAGCAGCCAGATGAGCGGGACAGAGACCCAGTACTTC.

Turning to this clonotype: This may arise from a read error, as a much more abundant clone is one base away. The CDR3 does not close with the conserved phenylalanine or tryptophan, likely indicating a read error. CDR3 region: CSASDQKVRAYEQYL. The CDR3, as DNA: TGCAGTGCTAGCGATCAGAAGGTTCGCGCCTACGAGCAGTACCTC. This chain connects TRBV20-1 to TRBJ2-7; D uncertain. V was trimmed by 3 bases and J by 2 bases, leaving 17 bases between them. This CDR3 comprises 15 residues. Germline CDR1 DFQATT, CDR2 SNEGSKA (reference sequence).

This clonotype has just one count. This clone may be a read error of a much larger clone one base away. The chain joins TRBV7-9 to TRBJ2-1; 13 bases match TRBD2. From germline, CDR1 is SEHNR and CDR2 FQNEAQ (reference sequence). The CDR3 is 18 residues long. CDR3 in amino acids: CAGSIGLAGDVNYNEQFF. CDR3 DNA sequence: TGTGCCGGCAGCATTGGACTAGCGGGGGACGTGAACTACAATGAGCAGTTCTTC.

This clonotype has a count of ten or more. CDR3 nucleotide sequence: TGTGCCACCTACCGGACGGACTATGGCTACACCTTC. This sequence encodes CATYRTDYGYTF. V usage is TRBV19 and J usage is TRBJ1-2; D remains unclear. This CDR3 contains 12 residues. Trimming shortened V by 10 bases and J by 3 bases, and 12 bases separated the two germline ends. Germline CDR1 LNHDA, CDR2 SQIVND (reference sequence).

This clonotype was detected only a few times. V and J are TRBV24-1 and TRBJ2-7; no reliable D call. The CDR3 contains 13 residues. V was clipped by 3 bases and J by 2 bases, with 7 bases between them. Germline V gene sequence: CDR1 KGHDR, CDR2 SFDVKD. The CDR3 sequence is CATSDPDTYEQYF. The CDR3 bases are TGTGCCACCAGTGATCCCGACACCTACGAGCAGTACTTC.

Remarks on this clonotype: A read error may explain this, as a much larger clone is one base away. The rearrangement links TRBV2 to TRBJ1-2, with 10 bases matching TRBD1. The germline V gene encodes CDR1 SNHLY and CDR2 FYNNEI. The length of the CDR3 is 12 residues. Here the CDR3 reads CATDRGDNGHTF. DNA of the CDR3: TGTGCCACGGACAGGGGGGATAATGGCCACACCTTC.

This clonotype was found many times. V and J are TRBV7-2 and TRBJ2-2, with TRBD1 matching 7 bases. From germline, CDR1 is SGHTA and CDR2 FQGNSA. V shed 5 bases, J shed 5 bases, and the junction held 14 bases outside the gene matches. CDR3 length: 17 residues. The CDR3 sequence is CASSAYIGGGYTGELFF. CDR3 coding DNA: TGTGCCAGCAGCGCTTACATAGGGGGCGGATATACCGGGGAGCTGTTTTTT.

With regard to this clonotype: Since a much larger clone is just one base distant, this may be a read error. This chain links TRBV7-6 with TRBJ2-2, with D possibly TRBD2 on 5 matching bases. Germline assignment: CDR1 SGHVS and CDR2 FNYEAQ. The CDR3 is 14 residues long. This CDR3 is CASGPGDRAGKLFF. The DNA for the CDR3 is TGTGCCTCGGGTCCTGGTGACCGCGCCGGGAAGCTGTTTTTT. The full variable domain, in which reference TRBV7-6 and TRBJ2-2 provide the parts outside the CDR3, is GAGVSQSPRYKVTKRGQDVALRCDPISGHVSLYWYRQALGQGPEFLTYFNYEAQQDKSGLPNDRFSAERPEGSISTLTIQRTEQRDSAMYRCASGPGDRAGKLFFGEGSRLTVL.